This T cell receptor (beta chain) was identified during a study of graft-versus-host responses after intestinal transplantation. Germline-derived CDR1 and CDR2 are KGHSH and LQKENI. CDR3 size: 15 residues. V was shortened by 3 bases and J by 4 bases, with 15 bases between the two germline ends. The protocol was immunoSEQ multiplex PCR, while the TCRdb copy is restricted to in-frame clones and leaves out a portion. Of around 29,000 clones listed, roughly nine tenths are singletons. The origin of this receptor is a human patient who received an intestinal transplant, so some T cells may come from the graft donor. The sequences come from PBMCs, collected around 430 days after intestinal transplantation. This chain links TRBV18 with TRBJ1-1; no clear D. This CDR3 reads CASSPGFERVTEAFF. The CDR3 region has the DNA TGTGCCAGCTCACCGGGCTTTGAGCGGGTCACTGAAGCTTTCTTT.